A single sample is the source of the 27 T cell receptor beta chains below, sequenced in a study of shared clonotypes between healthy human individuals. Only in-frame clones appear in the TCRdb table, and some are missing; sequencing was by immunoSEQ multiplex PCR. The sample yields 1,400,000 or so clones, 97% to 99% seen once. Sequenced input: naive CD4+ T cells sorted from blood. Subset described: CD45RA+ positively selected. These receptors were obtained from a man under 40 in good health.

The chain joins TRBV7-3 to TRBJ2-5; 8 nucleotides line up with TRBD1. The trim removed 5 bases at V and 6 bases at J, leaving 5 bases unmatched. The CDR3 runs 13 residues. Germline V gene sequence: CDR1 SGHTA, CDR2 FQGTGA. CDR3 residues: CASSQDRVKTQYF. The CDR3, as DNA: TGTGCCAGCAGCCAGGACAGGGTGAAGACCCAGTACTTC.

The chain recombines TRBV27 with TRBJ1-2; TRBD1 is a possible D gene (5 bases). This CDR3 spans 15 amino acids. V dropped 2 bases and J dropped 4 bases, with 14 bases sitting between them. From germline, CDR1 is MNHEY and CDR2 SMNVEV (reference sequence). DNA of the CDR3: TGTGCCAGCAGTTTAGGCAAGGGGTGGTCCTATGGCTACACCTTC. As protein: CASSLGKGWSYGYTF.

The V and J genes are TRBV7-7 and TRBJ2-2; D perhaps matches TRBD1 (6 bases). The V gene lost 6 bases and the J gene lost 1 base, with 9 bases spanning the gap. The germline CDR1 and CDR2 sequences are SSHAT and FNYEAQ (reference sequence). The length of the CDR3 is 14 residues. The CDR3 is CASRQDRNTGELFF. Here the CDR3 DNA reads TGTGCCAGCAGGCAGGACAGGAACACCGGGGAGCTGTTTTTT. Filled out from reference TRBV7-7 and TRBJ2-2, the complete variable domain reads GAGVSQSPRYKVTKRGQDVTLRCDPISSHATLYWYQQALGQGPEFLTYFNYEAQPDKSGLPSDRFSAERPEGSISTLTIQRTEQRDSAMYRCASRQDRNTGELFFGEGSRLTVL.

The chain joins TRBV27 to TRBJ1-2; no clear D gene. Trimming took off 0 bases at V and 3 bases at J, with 8 bases between the two ends. The CDR3 sequence is 14 residues long. Germline CDR1 reads MNHEY; CDR2 reads SMNVEV (reference sequence). The CDR3 reads CASSLSRTYYGYTF. CDR3 sequence (DNA): TGTGCCAGCAGTTTATCGAGGACTTACTATGGCTACACCTTC.

V gene TRBV20-1 combines with J gene TRBJ2-1; D call uncertain. Per the germline V gene, CDR1 is DFQATT and CDR2 is SNEGSKA (reference sequence). Trimming shortened V by 5 bases and J by 13 bases, and 15 bases separated the two germline ends. The length of the CDR3 is 11 residues. CDR3 sequence (DNA): TGCAGTGCTGTCCATGTGAACCGCCAGTTCTTC. It is translated as CSAVHVNRQFF.

The chain carries TRBV4-1 and TRBJ1-1; no clear D gene. There are 16 residues in the CDR3. Trimming removed 1 base at V and 1 base at J, with 13 bases between. The germline V gene has CDR1 MGHRA and CDR2 YSYEKL. The CDR3 reads CASSQAGGRGNTEAFF. The CDR3 nucleotides read TGCGCCAGCAGCCAAGCAGGTGGCCGAGGGAACACTGAAGCTTTCTTT.

The chain recombines TRBV4-1 with TRBJ2-2; D remains ambiguous. The germline V gene has CDR1 MGHRA and CDR2 YSYEKL. V was trimmed by 0 bases and J by 3 bases, leaving 5 bases between them. The CDR3 totals 14 residues. In DNA form, the CDR3 reads TGCGCCAGCAGCCAAGATAGGGACACCGGGGAGCTGTTTTTT. The encoded protein is CASSQDRDTGELFF.

The chain links TRBV27 to TRBJ2-7, with a possible D match to TRBD2 (6 bases). The germline gives CDR1 MNHEY, CDR2 SMNVEV (reference sequence). The ends were cut back, 11 bases at V and 2 bases at J, with 13 bases in the middle. The CDR3 length is 12 residues. The CDR3 loop reads CACGDSPYEQYF. CDR3 nucleotide sequence: TGTGCCTGCGGGGACTCTCCCTACGAGCAGTACTTC.

The chain uses TRBV14 and TRBJ2-3, with D perhaps TRBD2 (5 bases). V lost 0 bases and J lost 2, with 21 bases in between. CDR1 and CDR2 from the germline V gene are SGHDN and FVKESK. The CDR3 is 19 amino acids. The CDR3 reads CASSQDTGRLLVLTDTQYF. DNA for the CDR3: TGTGCCAGCAGCCAAGATACGGGAAGACTTCTCGTCCTCACAGATACGCAGTATTTT.

The genes are TRBV9 and TRBJ2-1, with D tentatively TRBD2 (5 bases). Germline values: CDR1 SGDLS, CDR2 YYNGEE. CDR3 size: 16 residues. V dropped 3 bases and J dropped 4 bases, with 17 bases sitting between them. The CDR3 region has the DNA TGTGCCAGCAGCGAGAGCGGTCTGATTGGTTACAATGAGCAGTTCTTC. Its translation is CASSESGLIGYNEQFF.

The V call is TRBV7-9, the J call TRBJ2-1; TRBD2 matches 8 bases. The ends lost 1 base at V and 7 bases at J; junction bases unmatched: 9. CDR3 length: 16 amino acids. Germline V gives CDR1 SEHNR, CDR2 FQNEAQ (reference sequence). The CDR3 protein is CASSLVLATGGNEQFF. CDR3 bases: TGTGCCAGCAGCTTAGTCTTGGCAACGGGGGGGAATGAGCAGTTCTTC. Drawing the rest from reference TRBV7-9 and TRBJ2-1, the complete variable domain is DTGVSQNPRHKITKRGQNVTFRCDPISEHNRLYWYRQTLGQGPEFLTYFQNEAQLEKSRLLSDRFSAERPKGSFSTLEIQRTEQGDSAMYLCASSLVLATGGNEQFFGPGTRLTVL.

The rearrangement uses TRBV29-1 and TRBJ1-4; maybe TRBD1 (6 bases). Per germline, CDR1 SQVTM and CDR2 ANQGSEA. The CDR3 runs 12 residues. V was cut by 7 bases and J by 3 bases, with 9 bases left in between. CDR3 DNA: TGCAGCGCCGGGACACCTAATGAAAAACTGTTTTTT. Translated: CSAGTPNEKLFF.

As for this clone: Different DNA sequences within this sample yield the same CDR3. The chain couples TRBV7-9 to TRBJ2-7, with 7 bases fitting TRBD2. The V segment lost 5 bases and the J segment 4 bases; nucleotides outside the gene matches: 5. Germline V gene lookup returns CDR1 SEHNR and CDR2 FQNEAQ (reference sequence). The CDR3 sequence is 13 residues long. In DNA form, the CDR3 reads TGTGCCAGCAGCCGACTAGCAGCGTACGAGCAGTACTTC. It is translated as CASSRLAAYEQYF.

The J gene is TRBJ2-7, the V gene TRBV29-1; 8 bases fit TRBD1. V lost 7 bases, J lost 0 bases, and 2 bases stayed unmatched. This CDR3 comprises 12 residues. Germline assignment: CDR1 SQVTM and CDR2 ANQGSEA. The CDR3 DNA is TGCAGCGCCGGGACAGGCTCCTACGAGCAGTACTTC. Protein: CSAGTGSYEQYF.

The chain is built from TRBV7-9 and TRBJ1-3, with TRBD1 identical over 9 bases. CDR1 and CDR2 (germline): SEHNR, FQNEAQ (reference sequence). The CDR3 length is 16 residues. The V segment lost 5 bases and the J segment 1 base; nucleotides outside the gene matches: 6. CDR3 DNA sequence: TGTGCCAGCAGCGCTGCACAGGGGGCGTCTGGAAACACCATATATTTT. Its protein is CASSAAQGASGNTIYF.

This rearrangement joins TRBV19 to TRBJ2-7; 9 nucleotides align to TRBD1. V shed 1 base and J 4 bases; nucleotides not matched to a gene: 8. Germline V CDR1 and CDR2: LNHDA, SQIVND (reference sequence). This CDR3 contains 16 residues. The CDR3 nucleotides are TGTGCCAGTAGTATAGTATCCGGGACAGGGTCATACGAGCAGTACTTC. This sequence encodes CASSIVSGTGSYEQYF.

J is TRBJ1-4 and V is TRBV14, with 8 bases fitting TRBD1. Germline V CDR1 and CDR2: SGHDN, FVKESK. V dropped 2 bases and J dropped 4; count of bases not matched to a gene: 18. This CDR3 comprises 20 residues. The CDR3 protein is CASSQKISGTGIQSNEKLFF. DNA of the CDR3: TGTGCCAGCAGCCAAAAAATCTCCGGGACAGGCATTCAGAGTAATGAAAAACTGTTTTTT.

This clone was counted between two and nine times. This same CDR3 is encoded by further DNA sequences in the sample. In DNA form, the CDR3 reads TGCAGTGCTAGTTACAATGAGCAGTTCTTC. Translation: CSASYNEQFF. The rearrangement uses TRBV20-1 and TRBJ2-1; D gene ambiguous. CDR1 is DFQATT, CDR2 SNEGSKA, per germline (reference sequence). The CDR3 covers 10 residues. Trimming took off 3 bases at V and 4 bases at J, with 1 base between the two ends.

This chain connects TRBV5-4 to TRBJ2-1; 14 nucleotides line up with TRBD2. The CDR3 contains 17 residues. CDR1 and CDR2 (germline): SGHNT, YYREEE (reference sequence). The J segment lost 6 bases and the V segment lost 4 bases, leaving 9 bases of the junction unmatched. CDR3 loop: CASSLGLAGANINEQFF. CDR3 sequence (DNA): TGTGCCAGCAGCCTGGGACTAGCGGGAGCAAATATCAATGAGCAGTTCTTC.

This sequence joins TRBV5-5 and TRBJ1-5; 7 nucleotides agree with TRBD1. Germline CDR1 and CDR2: SGHKS and YYEKEE (reference sequence). CDR3 length equals 18 residues. V shed 3 bases and J 0 bases; nucleotides not matched to a gene: 12. CDR3 nucleotides: TGTGCCAGCAGCTCAATACCGGGACAGAGTCTTAGCAATCAGCCCCAGCATTTT. This codes for CASSSIPGQSLSNQPQHF.

The chain recombines TRBV6-5 with TRBJ1-4, with 9 positions matching TRBD1. CDR3 length: 14 residues. V lost 4 bases to trimming and J lost 8 bases; unmatched junction nucleotides: 5. CDR1 MNHEY and CDR2 SVGAGI come from the germline V gene. The DNA of the CDR3 is TGTGCCAGCAGTTGGGGACAGGGACGAGAAAAACTGTTTTTT. Translated, it gives CASSWGQGREKLFF.

The CDR3 nucleotides are TGTGCCAGCAGGATATATACCGGGACTAGCGGGAACACCGGGGAGCTGTTTTTT. It yields the protein CASRIYTGTSGNTGELFF. The chain uses TRBV27 and TRBJ2-2, with 11 nucleotides matching TRBD2. V shed 6 bases and J 1 base; nucleotides not matched to a gene: 10. This CDR3 comprises 18 residues. CDR1 is MNHEY, CDR2 SMNVEV, per germline (reference sequence).

V is TRBV28 and J is TRBJ2-6, with D possibly being TRBD2 (5 bases). This CDR3 has 13 amino acids. V dropped 11 bases and J dropped 3 bases, with 11 bases sitting between them. CDR1 and CDR2 from the germline V gene are MDHEN and SYDVKM. CDR3 DNA: TGTGCCGTGGATCGGGATGGGGCCAACGTCCTGACTTTC. Translating it yields CAVDRDGANVLTF.

This chain connects TRBV30 to TRBJ1-1; maybe TRBD1 (5 bases). Germline CDR1 GTSNPN, CDR2 SVGIG (reference sequence). The CDR3 extends over 12 amino acids. Trimming removed 6 bases from V and 5 bases from J, with 13 bases in between. This CDR3 is CACRGGRTEAFF. The DNA for the CDR3 is TGTGCCTGTAGGGGTGGAAGAACTGAAGCTTTCTTT.

This clone was seen only once. The CDR3 DNA is TGCAGCGTTCTGTTAGCGGCCTACGAGCAGTACTTC. Protein product: CSVLLAAYEQYF. The chain joins TRBV29-1 to TRBJ2-7; a weak D match, TRBD2 (6 bases). The germline V gene has CDR1 SQVTM and CDR2 ANQGSEA. V gave up 5 bases and J gave up 2 bases, with 10 bases separating them. This CDR3 spans 12 amino acids.

The V call is TRBV27, the J call TRBJ2-7, with TRBD2 identical over 8 bases. Germline CDR1 is MNHEY and CDR2 is SMNVEV (reference sequence). Germline trimming cut 0 bases from V and 2 bases from J; bases unmatched to any gene: 3. The CDR3 runs 15 residues. The DNA of the CDR3 is TGTGCCAGCAGTTTATCGCGGGGGGCCCCCTACGAGCAGTACTTC. It yields the protein CASSLSRGAPYEQYF.

The rearrangement joins TRBV6-1 to TRBJ2-7; D is unresolved. V was cut by 2 bases and J by 6 bases, with 14 bases left in between. This CDR3 contains 14 residues. Germline V CDR1 and CDR2: MNHNS, SASEGT. CDR3 in amino acids: CASSESPSSGEQYF. DNA for the CDR3: TGTGCCAGCAGTGAATCACCTAGTTCGGGCGAGCAGTACTTC.